The rows below give T cell receptor beta chains drawn from one sample of a study of brain metastases from non-small cell lung cancer. Only in-frame clones appear in the TCRdb table, and some are missing; sequencing was by immunoSEQ multiplex PCR. Of fewer than 15,000 clones listed, about four fifths are singletons. The sequenced sample was primary lung tumor tissue. Receptors were obtained from a donor over 35 with non-small cell lung cancer. Both conserved end residues are part of each CDR3. D genes are given only for firm matches. Clone size is not always given. Where it is, it says once, few, many or a class for expanded clones.

d_call clone_size j_call v_call cdr3_nt cdr3_aa
TRBD1 . TRBJ1-2 TRBV6-1 TGTGCCAGCAGTGAGGGGACAGGGCTCTATGGCTACACCTTC CASSEGTGLYGYTF
. . TRBJ2-7 TRBV6-2/TRBV6-3 TGTGCCAGCAGTTACTTGACACGTCGTGGGGTACGGTACGAGCAGTACTTC CASSYLTRRGVRYEQYF
. few TRBJ2-7 TRBV6-2/TRBV6-3 TGTGCCAGCAGTTACTCCTGGGAGCAGTACTTC CASSYSWEQYF
. . TRBJ2-1 TRBV7-2 TGTGCCAGCAGCTTAGGGGGAGCTTGGGACTCGCAGTTCTTC CASSLGGAWDSQFF
TRBD1 . TRBJ2-5 TRBV6-2/TRBV6-3 TGTGCCAGCAGTTACAAAAGGACAGGGGTGGAGACCCAGTACTTC CASSYKRTGVETQYF
. . TRBJ2-1 TRBV5-6 TGTGCCAGCAGCTTGGGTAGGGGCAATGAGCAGTTCTTC CASSLGRGNEQFF
. . TRBJ2-5 TRBV19 TGTGCCAGTAGTATGGGAGGAGAGACCCAGTACTTC CASSMGGETQYF
. . TRBJ1-6 TRBV7-8 TGTGCCAGCAGCTTCAGACAGGCTAATTCACCCCTCCACTTT CASSFRQANSPLHF
. once TRBJ2-4 TRBV7-8 TGTGCCAGCAGCCGAGGACCACACGTGGCCAAAAACATTCAGTACTTC CASSRGPHVAKNIQYF
TRBD2 . TRBJ2-1 TRBV5-8 TGTGCCAGCAGCCTTCCTAGCGGGGGGGCCAATGAGCAGTTCTTC CASSLPSGGANEQFF
TRBD1 . TRBJ2-7 TRBV5-4 TGTGCCAGCAGCCCGGACCTGGACAGGCGACACGAGCAGTACTTC CASSPDLDRRHEQYF
TRBD1 . TRBJ1-6 TRBV9 TGTGCCAGCAGCGGGGGACAGGGGGCCAAGGGCTATAATTCACCCCTCCACTTT CASSGGQGAKGYNSPLHF
TRBD2 once TRBJ2-1 TRBV6-2/TRBV6-3 TGTGCCAGCAGTTTTTTAGCGGGGGGGCTCGATGAGCAGTTCTTC CASSFLAGGLDEQFF
. . TRBJ1-2 TRBV6-5 TGTGCCAGCAGTTATGACAGTAACTATGGCTACACCTTC CASSYDSNYGYTF
. . TRBJ1-2 TRBV29-1 TGCAGCGTTGAACCGGATAACTATGGCTACACCTTC CSVEPDNYGYTF
TRBD1 . TRBJ1-2 TRBV18 TGTGCCAGCTCACCGGGGGACAGGGCTAGGGACACCTTC CASSPGDRARDTF
. . TRBJ1-2 TRBV5-6 TGTGCCAGCAGCTCTACAAAGTATGGCTACACCTTC CASSSTKYGYTF
. . TRBJ2-1 TRBV5-1 TGCGCCAGCAGCACCGGACAGGGAGGGTACAATGAGCAGTTCTTC CASSTGQGGYNEQFF
. . TRBJ1-5 TRBV7-6 TGTGCCAGCAGCTTAGGGGGCAGAATCAATCAGCCCCAGCATTTT CASSLGGRINQPQHF
TRBD1 . TRBJ2-6 TRBV5-6 TGTGCCAGCAGCAGACAGGGGCGAGGGGCGCTCTCTGGGGCCAACGTCCTGACTTTC CASSRQGRGALSGANVLTF
. . TRBJ1-4 TRBV5-1 TGCGCCAGCAGCTTAGCGGGAGGACAGCCTGAAAAACTGTTTTTT CASSLAGGQPEKLFF
TRBD2 . TRBJ2-3 TRBV19 TGTGCCAGTAGTTCCGCCGGACTAGCGGGGGGGAGTCGGGATACGCAGTATTTT CASSSAGLAGGSRDTQYF
. . TRBJ2-7 TRBV7-6 TGTGCCAGCAGCCTACAGGACACACAAACCTACGAGCAGTACTTC CASSLQDTQTYEQYF
TRBD1 . TRBJ2-2 TRBV19 TGTGCCAGTAGTATCAAGTCGGGACAGTTCTATCGCGGCGGGGAGCTGTTTTTT CASSIKSGQFYRGGELFF
. . TRBJ1-5 TRBV23-1 TGCGCCAGCCTCTATCGGGTCCCGAATCAGCCCCAGCATTTT CASLYRVPNQPQHF
TRBD2 . TRBJ2-3 TRBV7-6 TGTGCCAGCAGCTTAAGGCGGGGGAAAACAGATACGCAGTATTTT CASSLRRGKTDTQYF
TRBD1 once TRBJ1-1 TRBV29-1 TGCAGCGTCCTCGCCTCGACAGGGGGCACTGAAGCTTTCTTT CSVLASTGGTEAFF
. . TRBJ1-4 TRBV6-5 TGTGCCAGCAGGGCCTACGCCGGAGAGAGTGAAAAACTGTTTTTT CASRAYAGESEKLFF
. few TRBJ1-1 TRBV28 TGTGCCAGCAGTTTATCTCAGGGCAATATGAACACTGAAGCTTTCTTT CASSLSQGNMNTEAFF
TRBD2 few TRBJ2-1 TRBV2 TGTGCCAGACAAGCCGTACGGGGAGGGAATGAGCAGTTCTTC CARQAVRGGNEQFF
TRBD1 . TRBJ1-5 TRBV18 TGTGCCAGCTCGGAGACAGGGGATCAGCCCCAGCATTTT CASSETGDQPQHF
TRBD2 . TRBJ2-5 TRBV7-2 TGTGCCAGCAGCCTAGGGACGGGGGGAGGGACCCAGTACTTC CASSLGTGGGTQYF
. . TRBJ2-2 TRBV7-2 TGTGCCAGCAGCCCACAGGCTCCGAGGTACACCGGGGAGCTGTTTTTT CASSPQAPRYTGELFF
. . TRBJ2-1 TRBV6-4 TGTGCCAGCAGTGACGCTACTCCGGGCAATGAGCAGTTCTTC CASSDATPGNEQFF
. . TRBJ1-1 TRBV6-4 TGTACCAGCAGTGCTGGGTCCGGAGACACTGAAGCTTTCTTT CTSSAGSGDTEAFF
. once TRBJ2-5 TRBV3-1/TRBV3-2 TGTGCCAGCAACCAAGATGGGGGGACTCAAGAGACCCAGTACTTC CASNQDGGTQETQYF
TRBD1 . TRBJ1-2 TRBV24-1 TGTGCCACCAGTGACGCCGACCCACTGGACAGGGTATATGGCTACACCTTC CATSDADPLDRVYGYTF
TRBD1 . TRBJ2-3 TRBV5-6 TGTACCAGCAGCTTCAGGGGACAGGTCGCCTTAACAGATACGCAGTATTTT CTSSFRGQVALTDTQYF
. . TRBJ1-2 TRBV6-1 TGTGCCAGCAGTGAAGCGGGGGACTATGGCTACACCTTC CASSEAGDYGYTF
. . TRBJ1-1 TRBV4-1 TGCGCCAGCAGCCAGGACCCCATAGGCGCTGAAGCTTTCTTT CASSQDPIGAEAFF
. . TRBJ1-4 TRBV5-6 TGTGCCAGCAGTGTTGGGGAAAAACTGTTTTTT CASSVGEKLFF
. . TRBJ2-5 TRBV5-5 TGTGCCAGCAGCCGGACCCATTCACAAGAGACCCAGTACTTC CASSRTHSQETQYF
TRBD2 . TRBJ2-2 TRBV6-2/TRBV6-3 TGTGCCAGCAGTCGGACTAGCGGGAGCACCGGGGAGCTGTTTTTT CASSRTSGSTGELFF
TRBD1 . TRBJ2-3 TRBV14 TGTGCCAGCAGGCGACAGGGTACAGATACGCAGTATTTT CASRRQGTDTQYF